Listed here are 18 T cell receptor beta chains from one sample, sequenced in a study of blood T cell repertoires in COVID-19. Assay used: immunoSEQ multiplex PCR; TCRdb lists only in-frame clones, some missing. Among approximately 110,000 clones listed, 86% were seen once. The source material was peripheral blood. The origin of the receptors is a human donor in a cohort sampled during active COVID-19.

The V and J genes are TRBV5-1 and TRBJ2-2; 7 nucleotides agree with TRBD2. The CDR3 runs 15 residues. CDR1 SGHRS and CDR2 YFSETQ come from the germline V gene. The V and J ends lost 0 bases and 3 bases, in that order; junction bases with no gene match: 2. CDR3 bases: TGCGCCAGCAGCTTGGGTAGCGGGTACACCGGGGAGCTGTTTTTT. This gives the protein CASSLGSGYTGELFF.

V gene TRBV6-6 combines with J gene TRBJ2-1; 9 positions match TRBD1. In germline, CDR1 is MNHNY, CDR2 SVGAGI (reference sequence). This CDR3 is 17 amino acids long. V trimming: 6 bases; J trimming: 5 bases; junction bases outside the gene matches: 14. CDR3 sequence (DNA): TGTGCCAGCAGCCGAACTAACAGGGGGCGCAGTGACAATGAGCAGTTCTTC. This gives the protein CASSRTNRGRSDNEQFF.

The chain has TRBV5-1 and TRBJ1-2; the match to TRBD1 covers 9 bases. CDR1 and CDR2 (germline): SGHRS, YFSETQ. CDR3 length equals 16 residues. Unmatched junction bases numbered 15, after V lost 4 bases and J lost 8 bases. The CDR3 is CASSQDSGTGQSGYTF. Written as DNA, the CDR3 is TGCGCCAGCAGCCAGGATTCTGGGACAGGGCAATCCGGCTACACCTTC.

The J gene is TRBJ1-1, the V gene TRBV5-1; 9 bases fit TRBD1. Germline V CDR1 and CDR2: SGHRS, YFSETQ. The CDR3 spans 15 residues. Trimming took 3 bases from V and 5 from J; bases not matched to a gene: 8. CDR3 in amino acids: CASSSMGQGSTEAFF. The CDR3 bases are TGCGCCAGCAGCTCGATGGGACAGGGATCTACTGAAGCTTTCTTT.

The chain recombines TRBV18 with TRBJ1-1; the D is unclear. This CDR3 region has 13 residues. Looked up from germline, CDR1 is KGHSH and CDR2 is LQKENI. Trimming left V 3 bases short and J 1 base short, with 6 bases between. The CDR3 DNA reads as TGTGCCAGCTCACCGCAGAAGAACACTGAAGCTTTCTTT. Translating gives CASSPQKNTEAFF.

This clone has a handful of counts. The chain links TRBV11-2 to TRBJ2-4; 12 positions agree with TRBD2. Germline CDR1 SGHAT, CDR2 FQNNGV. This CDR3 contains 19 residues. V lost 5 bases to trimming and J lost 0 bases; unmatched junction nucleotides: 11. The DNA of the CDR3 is TGTGCCAGCAGCCCCACGACTAGCGGGAGTGCTCAAGCCAAAAACATTCAGTACTTC. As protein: CASSPTTSGSAQAKNIQYF. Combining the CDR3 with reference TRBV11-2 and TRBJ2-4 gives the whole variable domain EAGVAQSPRYKIIEKRQSVAFWCNPISGHATLYWYQQILGQGPKLLIQFQNNGVVDDSQLPKDRFSAERLKGVDSTLKIQPAKLEDSAVYLCASSPTTSGSAQAKNIQYFGAGTRLSVL.

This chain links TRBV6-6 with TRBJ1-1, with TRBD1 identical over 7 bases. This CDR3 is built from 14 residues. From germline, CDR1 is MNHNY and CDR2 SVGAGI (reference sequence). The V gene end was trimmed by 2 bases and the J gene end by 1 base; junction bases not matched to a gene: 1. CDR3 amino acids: CASSYNRGNTEAFF. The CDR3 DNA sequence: TGTGCCAGCAGTTACAACAGGGGGAACACTGAAGCTTTCTTT.

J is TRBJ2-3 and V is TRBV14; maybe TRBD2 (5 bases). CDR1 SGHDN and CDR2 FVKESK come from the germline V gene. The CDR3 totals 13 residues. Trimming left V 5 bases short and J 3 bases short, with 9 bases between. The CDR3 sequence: CASSLRTTDTQYF. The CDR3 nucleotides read TGTGCCAGCAGCTTACGGACTACAGATACGCAGTATTTT.

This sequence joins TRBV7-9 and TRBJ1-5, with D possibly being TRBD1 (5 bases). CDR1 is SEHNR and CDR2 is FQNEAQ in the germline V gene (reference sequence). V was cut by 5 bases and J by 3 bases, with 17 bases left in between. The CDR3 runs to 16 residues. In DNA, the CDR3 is TGTGCCAGCAGCCCCGGGGGGTCGGTGAACAATCAGCCCCAGCATTTT. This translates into CASSPGGSVNNQPQHF.

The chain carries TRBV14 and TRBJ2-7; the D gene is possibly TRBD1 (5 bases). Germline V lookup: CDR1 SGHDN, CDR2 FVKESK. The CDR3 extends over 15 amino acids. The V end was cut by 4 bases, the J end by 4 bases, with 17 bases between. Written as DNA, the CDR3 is TGTGCCAGCAGCCCCCTTGATAGGGGCTTATACGAGCAGTACTTC. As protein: CASSPLDRGLYEQYF.

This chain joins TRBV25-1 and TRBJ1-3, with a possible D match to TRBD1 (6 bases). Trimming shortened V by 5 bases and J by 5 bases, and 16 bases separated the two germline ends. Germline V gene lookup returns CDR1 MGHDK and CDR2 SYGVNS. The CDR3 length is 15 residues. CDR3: CASSRSGARRNTIYF. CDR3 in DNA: TGTGCCAGCAGTCGGTCAGGGGCTAGGCGAAACACCATATATTTT.

This chain's CDR3 is CASSSGQGAWNEQFF. CDR3 DNA sequence: TGTGCCAGCAGCTCGGGACAGGGGGCGTGGAATGAGCAGTTCTTC. J is TRBJ2-1 and V is TRBV7-9, with 12 bases that match TRBD1. The CDR3 contains 15 residues. V dropped 4 bases and J dropped 7; count of bases not matched to a gene: 5. Germline CDR1 and CDR2: SEHNR and FQNEAQ (reference sequence).

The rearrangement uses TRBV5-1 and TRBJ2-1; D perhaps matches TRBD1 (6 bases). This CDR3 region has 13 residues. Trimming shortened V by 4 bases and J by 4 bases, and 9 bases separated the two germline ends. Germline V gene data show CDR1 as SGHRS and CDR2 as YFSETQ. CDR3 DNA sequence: TGCGCCAGCAGCGGGGGCCTGTACAATGAGCAGTTCTTC. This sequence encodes CASSGGLYNEQFF.

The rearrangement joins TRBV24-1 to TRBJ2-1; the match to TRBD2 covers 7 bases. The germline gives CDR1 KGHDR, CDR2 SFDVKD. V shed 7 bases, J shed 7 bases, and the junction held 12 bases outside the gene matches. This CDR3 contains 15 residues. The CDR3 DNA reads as TGTGCCACCAGCGCCGTGGGCGGGGGAGGGAATGAGCAGTTCTTC. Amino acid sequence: CATSAVGGGGNEQFF.

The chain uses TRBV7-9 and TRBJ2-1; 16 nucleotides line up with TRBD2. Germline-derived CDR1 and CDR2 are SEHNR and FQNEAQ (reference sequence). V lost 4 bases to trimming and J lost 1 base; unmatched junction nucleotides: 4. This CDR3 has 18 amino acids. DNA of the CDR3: TGTGCCAGCAGCTCCTTGGGACTAGCGGGAGGGTCCTACAATGAGCAGTTCTTC. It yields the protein CASSSLGLAGGSYNEQFF.

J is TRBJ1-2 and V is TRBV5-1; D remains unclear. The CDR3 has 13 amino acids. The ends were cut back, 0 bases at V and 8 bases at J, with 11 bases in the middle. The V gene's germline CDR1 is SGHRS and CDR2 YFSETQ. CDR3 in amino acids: CASSLEQAKGYTF. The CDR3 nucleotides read TGCGCCAGCAGCTTGGAGCAGGCCAAAGGCTACACCTTC. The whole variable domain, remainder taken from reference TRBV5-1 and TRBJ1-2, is KAGVTQTPRYLIKTRGQQVTLSCSPISGHRSVSWYQQTPGQGLQFLFEYFSETQRNKGNFPGRFSGRQFSNSRSEMNVSTLELGDSALYLCASSLEQAKGYTFGSGTRLTVV.

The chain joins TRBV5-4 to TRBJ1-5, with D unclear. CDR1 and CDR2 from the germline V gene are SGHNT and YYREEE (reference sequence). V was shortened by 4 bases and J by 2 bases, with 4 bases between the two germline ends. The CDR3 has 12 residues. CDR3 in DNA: TGTGCCAGCAGCGAGGGCAATCAGCCCCAGCATTTT. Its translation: CASSEGNQPQHF.

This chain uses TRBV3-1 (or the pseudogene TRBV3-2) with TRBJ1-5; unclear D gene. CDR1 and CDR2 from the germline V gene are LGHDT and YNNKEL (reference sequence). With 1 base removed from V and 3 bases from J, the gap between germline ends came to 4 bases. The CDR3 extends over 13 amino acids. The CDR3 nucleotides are TGTGCCAGCAGCCAAGTGGCCAATCAGCCCCAGCATTTT. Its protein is CASSQVANQPQHF.